Included here is one T cell receptor (beta chain) sequence, with context. Its antigen is as yet unknown. This sample was taken from a study of cytomegalovirus exposure and HLA in healthy donors. For the study at large: Of fewer than 450 genotyped donors, about 80% clustered with self-reported Caucasian donors.

V dropped 7 bases and J dropped 4 bases, with 8 bases sitting between them. CDR1 and CDR2 (germline): LNHDA, SQIVND (reference sequence). The CDR3 covers 12 residues. PCR primers comprised 60 Vbeta and 13 Jbeta primers. Original processing methods: Unique TCR beta chains numbered approximately 80 million in a later analysis, with some 9.9 million shared. Data came from immunoSEQ multiplex PCR; TCRdb stores just in-frame clones and leaves some out. The V and J calls and clone size come from that table; D and trimming were worked out from the DNA. The sample table sets out some 130,000 clones. Whole-study results and caveats: Certain indistinguishable V segments, among them TRBV6-2 and TRBV6-3, were excluded.

The specimen was PBMCs. This sequence was found in a man between 18 and 29 years old in good health and CMV-seronegative. The chain links TRBV19 to TRBJ1-5, with D possibly being TRBD1 (5 bases). DNA of the CDR3: TGTGCCAGTAATCGGGGGAATCAGCCCCAGCATTTT. As protein: CASNRGNQPQHF.